The 4 T cell receptor beta chains listed next were all sequenced from one sample in a study of post-analysis software for immune sequencing data. TCR beta cDNA libraries included unique molecular identifiers. A single record per CDR3 protein comes from TCRdb applying MiXCR to the PCR reads. Here the sample spans hundreds of thousands of distinct CDR3 sequences, around 40% being singletons. Which antigens these TCRs recognize remains unknown. Points from the study as a whole: Roughly five TRBV segments, including TRBV5-6, TRBV5-1 and TRBV20-1, were more frequent in patients than controls.

The sample taken for sequencing was blood. All receptors come from a girl between 5 and 17 years old with multiple sclerosis.

The chain has TRBV28 and TRBJ2-3; a weak D match, TRBD1 (6 bases). The CDR3 sequence is 15 residues long. Trimming took 5 bases from V and 2 from J, leaving 14 bases between them. The germline CDR1 and CDR2 sequences are MDHEN and SYDVKM. The CDR3 region is CASSLYGQFTDTQYF. The CDR3 DNA follows: TGTGCCAGCAGTCTATATGGACAGTTCACAGATACGCAGTATTTT.

The V call is TRBV27, the J call TRBJ1-2; D possibly corresponds to TRBD1 (6 bases). The CDR3 has 13 amino acids. Germline CDR1 MNHEY, CDR2 SMNVEV (reference sequence). Trimming pared 5 bases from V and 2 bases from J, leaving 9 bases between. The CDR3 nucleotides are TGTGCCAGCAGTCCAGGGGCAAACTATGGCTACACCTTC. It codes for CASSPGANYGYTF.

The rearrangement links TRBV29-1 to TRBJ1-2, with 9 bases lining up with TRBD1. CDR1 is SQVTM, CDR2 ANQGSEA, per germline. There are 12 residues in the CDR3. V gave up 3 bases and J gave up 8 bases; unmatched junction bases: 4. CDR3 loop: CSVEGQGEGYTF. The CDR3 nucleotides are TGCAGCGTTGAGGGACAGGGTGAAGGCTACACCTTC. Combining the CDR3 with reference TRBV29-1 and TRBJ1-2 gives the whole variable domain SAVISQKPSRDICQRGTSLTIQCQVDSQVTMMFWYRQQPGQSLTLIATANQGSEATYESGFVIDKFPISRPNLTFSTLTVSNMSPEDSSIYLCSVEGQGEGYTFGSGTRLTVV.

This clonotype was observed a few times. The chain uses TRBV28 and TRBJ1-2; tentative D call: TRBD1 (5 bases). Trimming cost V 3 bases and J 8 bases, with 16 bases left between them. The CDR3 length is 14 residues. The germline V gene encodes CDR1 MDHEN and CDR2 SYDVKM. CDR3 loop: CASSFSSGIRGYTF. The CDR3 DNA reads as TGTGCCAGCAGTTTTTCATCAGGGATCAGGGGCTACACCTTC.